These 7 T cell receptor beta chains came from one sample sequenced in a study of tumor-infiltrating lymphocytes in primary liver carcinoma. Unsorted bulk tissue of about 18-34 mg yielded co-extracted RNA and DNA. TCR beta cDNA was reverse-transcribed from 400 to 500 ng of total RNA. The reaction used a constant-region primer and ProtoScript II reverse transcriptase. What produced the TCR beta libraries was three nested multiplex PCR rounds using slightly modified ARM-PCR. In the first two PCR rounds, TRBV1-TRBV30 forward primers were paired with a C-beta reverse primer, and each round lasted 10 cycles. MiXCR was run by TCRdb on the multiplex PCR reads, yielding one entry per CDR3 protein. The sample has tens of thousands of distinct CDR3 sequences, 71% seen once. Sequencing was done on a sample of liver tumor tissue from sampling region 4. Sample subset: tumor region T4, right-lateral pole. The origin of the receptors is a man in his forties with primary liver carcinoma and hepatitis B virus infection.

This clonotype occurred many times. The rearrangement uses TRBV14 and TRBJ2-3, with D possibly being TRBD1 or TRBD2 (6 bases each). V was clipped by 5 bases and J by 3 bases, with 12 bases between them. CDR1 and CDR2 from the germline V gene are SGHDN and FVKESK. This CDR3 is 14 amino acids long. CDR3 in DNA: TGTGCCAGCAGCTGGGGGGCCTGGACAGATACGCAGTATTTT. It translates to CASSWGAWTDTQYF.

A note on this clonotype: One junction end disagrees with the germline gene, perhaps due to a read error. This chain uses TRBV6-5 with TRBJ1-1, with TRBD1 matching 8 bases. CDR3 size: 15 residues. Looked up from germline, CDR1 is MNHEY and CDR2 is SVGAGI. The CDR3 DNA sequence: TGTGGCAGCAGTTACTCCCGGACAGGGTCGATTGAAGCTTTCTTT. Protein product: CGSSYSRTGSIEAFF.

With regard to this clonotype: This may be a read error: a much more frequent sequence differs by one nucleotide. V usage is TRBV28 and J usage is TRBJ1-2; 9 positions agree with TRBD1. Germline CDR1 reads MDHEN; CDR2 reads SYDVKM. The CDR3 sequence is 15 residues long. CDR3 coding DNA: TGTGCCAGCAGTCCTCCGGGACAGGGTTACTATGACTACACCTTC. This sequence encodes CASSPPGQGYYDYTF.

This clonotype appeared many times. The genes are TRBV19 and TRBJ1-2, with D uncertain. CDR3 length equals 13 residues. CDR1 is LNHDA and CDR2 is SQIVND in the germline V gene (reference sequence). Trimming shortened V by 6 bases and J by 3 bases, and 11 bases separated the two germline ends. CDR3 residues: CASSPGRDYGYTF. The CDR3 nucleotides are TGTGCCAGTAGCCCCGGTAGGGACTATGGCTACACCTTC. Combining the CDR3 with reference TRBV19 and TRBJ1-2 gives the whole variable domain DGGITQSPKYLFRKEGQNVTLSCEQNLNHDAMYWYRQDPGQGLRLIYYSQIVNDFQKGDIAEGYSVSREKKESFPLTVTSAQKNPTAFYLCASSPGRDYGYTFGSGTRLTVV.

A remark on this clonotype: Compared with germline, one end of the junction differs, possibly owing to a read error. The chain is built from TRBV5-5 and TRBJ1-1, with D perhaps matching TRBD1 (5 bases). This CDR3 is built from 16 residues. The germline gives CDR1 SGHKS, CDR2 YYEKEE (reference sequence). The CDR3 sequence is CASSLAAGPGRTEAFF. The CDR3 region has the DNA TGTGCCAGCAGTTTGGCCGCGGGGCCAGGGAGGACTGAAGCTTTCTTT.

In the case of this clonotype: The junction shows a germline mismatch at one end, possibly a read error. The V gene is TRBV28, the J gene TRBJ1-1, with no clear D. The CDR3 covers 17 residues. Per germline, CDR1 MDHEN and CDR2 SYDVKM. In DNA, the CDR3 is TGTGCCAACAGTTTATTCGTATTGGTTTTAGGGAACACTGAAGCTTTCTTT. It yields the protein CANSLFVLVLGNTEAFF.

This sequence joins TRBV12-3 or TRBV12-4 and TRBJ2-2; D unresolved. Trimming left V 3 bases short and J 2 bases short, with 16 bases between. The CDR3 length is 17 residues. DNA of the CDR3: TGTGCCAGCAGTTTTTTCACCTGGGGATTTAACACCGGGGAGCTGTTTTTT. As protein: CASSFFTWGFNTGELFF.